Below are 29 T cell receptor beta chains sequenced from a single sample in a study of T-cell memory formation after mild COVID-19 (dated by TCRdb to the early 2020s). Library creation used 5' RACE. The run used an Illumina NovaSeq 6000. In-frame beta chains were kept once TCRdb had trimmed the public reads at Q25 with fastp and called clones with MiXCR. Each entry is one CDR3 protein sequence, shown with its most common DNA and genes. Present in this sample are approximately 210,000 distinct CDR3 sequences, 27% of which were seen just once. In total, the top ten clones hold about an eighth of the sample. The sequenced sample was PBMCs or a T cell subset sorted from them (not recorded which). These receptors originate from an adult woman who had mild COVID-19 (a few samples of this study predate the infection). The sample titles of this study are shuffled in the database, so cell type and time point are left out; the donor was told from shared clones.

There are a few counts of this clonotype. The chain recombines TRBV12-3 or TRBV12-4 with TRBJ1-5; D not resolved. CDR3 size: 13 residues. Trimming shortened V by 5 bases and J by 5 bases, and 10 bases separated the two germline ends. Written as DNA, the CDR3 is TGTGCCAGCAGTCCCCCGGGAGATCAGCCCCAGCATTTT. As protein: CASSPPGDQPQHF.

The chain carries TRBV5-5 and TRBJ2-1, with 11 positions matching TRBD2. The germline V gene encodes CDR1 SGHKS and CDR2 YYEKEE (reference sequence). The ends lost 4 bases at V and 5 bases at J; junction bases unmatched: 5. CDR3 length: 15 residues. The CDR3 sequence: CASSLGTSGDNEQFF. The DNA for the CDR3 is TGTGCCAGCAGCCTCGGGACTAGCGGCGACAATGAGCAGTTCTTC.

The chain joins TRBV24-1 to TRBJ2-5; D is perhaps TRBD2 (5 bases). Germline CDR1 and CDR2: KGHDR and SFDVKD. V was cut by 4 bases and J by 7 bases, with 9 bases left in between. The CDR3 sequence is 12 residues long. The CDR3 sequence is CATSDGVGTQYF. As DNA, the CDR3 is TGTGCCACCAGTGACGGGGTTGGGACCCAGTACTTC.

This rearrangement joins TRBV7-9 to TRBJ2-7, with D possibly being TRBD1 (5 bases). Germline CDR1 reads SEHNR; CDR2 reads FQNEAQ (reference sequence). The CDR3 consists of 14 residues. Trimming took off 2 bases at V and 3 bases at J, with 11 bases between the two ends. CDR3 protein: CASSLKGKDYEQYF. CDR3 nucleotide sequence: TGTGCCAGCAGCTTAAAGGGGAAGGACTACGAGCAGTACTTC.

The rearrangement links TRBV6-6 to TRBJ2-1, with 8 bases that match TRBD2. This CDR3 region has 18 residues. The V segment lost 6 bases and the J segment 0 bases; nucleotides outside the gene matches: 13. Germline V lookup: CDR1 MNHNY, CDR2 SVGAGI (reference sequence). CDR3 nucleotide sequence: TGTGCCAGCAGCCCTCCTAGCGGGCGATTCAGCTCCTACAATGAGCAGTTCTTC. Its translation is CASSPPSGRFSSYNEQFF.

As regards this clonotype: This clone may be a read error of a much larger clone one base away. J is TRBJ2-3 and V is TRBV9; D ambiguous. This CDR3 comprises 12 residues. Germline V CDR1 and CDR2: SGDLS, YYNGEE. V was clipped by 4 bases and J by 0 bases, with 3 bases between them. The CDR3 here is CASSKSTDTQYF. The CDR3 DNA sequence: TGTGCCAGCAGCAAAAGCACAGATACGCAGTATTTT.

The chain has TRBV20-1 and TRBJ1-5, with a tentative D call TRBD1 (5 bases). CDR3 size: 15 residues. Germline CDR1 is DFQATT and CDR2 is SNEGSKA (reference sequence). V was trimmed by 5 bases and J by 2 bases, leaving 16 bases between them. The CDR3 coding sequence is TGCAGTGCTCTACGGGGGGGTTCTGGCAATCAGCCCCAGCATTTT. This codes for CSALRGGSGNQPQHF.

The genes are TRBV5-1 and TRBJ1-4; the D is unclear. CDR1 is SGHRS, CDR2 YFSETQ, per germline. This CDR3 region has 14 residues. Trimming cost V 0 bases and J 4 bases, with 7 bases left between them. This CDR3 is CASSLGQHNEKLFF. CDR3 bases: TGCGCCAGCAGCTTGGGACAACATAATGAAAAACTGTTTTTT.

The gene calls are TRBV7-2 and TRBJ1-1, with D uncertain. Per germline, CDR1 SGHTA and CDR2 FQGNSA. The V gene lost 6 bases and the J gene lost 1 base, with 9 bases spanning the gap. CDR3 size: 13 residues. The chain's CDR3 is CASSMNRNTEAFF. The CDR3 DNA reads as TGTGCCAGCAGTATGAACAGGAACACTGAAGCTTTCTTT.

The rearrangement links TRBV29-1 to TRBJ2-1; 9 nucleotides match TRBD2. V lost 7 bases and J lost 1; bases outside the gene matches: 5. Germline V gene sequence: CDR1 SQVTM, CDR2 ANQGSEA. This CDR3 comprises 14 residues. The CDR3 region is CSADLAGSYNEQFF. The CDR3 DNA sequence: TGCAGCGCCGATCTAGCGGGATCCTACAATGAGCAGTTCTTC.

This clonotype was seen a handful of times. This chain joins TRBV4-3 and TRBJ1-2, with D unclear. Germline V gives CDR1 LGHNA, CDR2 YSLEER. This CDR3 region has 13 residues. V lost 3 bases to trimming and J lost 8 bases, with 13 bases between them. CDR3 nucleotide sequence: TGCGCCAGCAGCCATACATCCACAGCAGGCTACACCTTC. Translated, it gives CASSHTSTAGYTF.

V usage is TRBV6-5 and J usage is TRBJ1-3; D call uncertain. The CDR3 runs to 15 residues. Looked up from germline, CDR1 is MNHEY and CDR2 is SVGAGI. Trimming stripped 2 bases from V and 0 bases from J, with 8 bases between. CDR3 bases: TGTGCCAGCAGTTACGACCGCGGCTCTGGAAACACCATATATTTT. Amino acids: CASSYDRGSGNTIYF.

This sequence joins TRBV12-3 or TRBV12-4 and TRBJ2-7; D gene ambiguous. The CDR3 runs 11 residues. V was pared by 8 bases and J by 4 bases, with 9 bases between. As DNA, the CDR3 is TGTGCCAGCGCCCCCCCTTACGAGCAGTACTTC. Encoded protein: CASAPPYEQYF.

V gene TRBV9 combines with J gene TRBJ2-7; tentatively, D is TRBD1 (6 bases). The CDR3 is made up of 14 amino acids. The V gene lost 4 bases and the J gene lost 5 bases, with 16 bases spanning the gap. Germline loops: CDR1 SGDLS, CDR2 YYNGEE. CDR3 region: CASSPQGSSNEQYF. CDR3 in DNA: TGTGCCAGCAGCCCACAGGGCTCGTCTAACGAGCAGTACTTC.

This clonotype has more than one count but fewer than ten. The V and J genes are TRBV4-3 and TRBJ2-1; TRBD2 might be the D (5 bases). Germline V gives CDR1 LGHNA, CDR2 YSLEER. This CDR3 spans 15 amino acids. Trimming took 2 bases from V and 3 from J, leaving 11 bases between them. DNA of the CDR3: TGCGCCAGCAGCCAAACCGGAGGAGGCTACAATGAGCAGTTCTTC. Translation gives CASSQTGGGYNEQFF.

The chain's CDR3 is CASRRGGGSSPLHF. CDR3 sequence (DNA): TGCGCCAGCAGAAGGGGCGGGGGCTCTTCACCCCTCCACTTT. V gene TRBV5-1 combines with J gene TRBJ1-6; possible D gene TRBD1, 6 bases. The CDR3 has 14 residues. With 5 bases removed from V and 9 bases from J, the gap between germline ends came to 15 bases. CDR1 and CDR2 from the germline V gene are SGHRS and YFSETQ.

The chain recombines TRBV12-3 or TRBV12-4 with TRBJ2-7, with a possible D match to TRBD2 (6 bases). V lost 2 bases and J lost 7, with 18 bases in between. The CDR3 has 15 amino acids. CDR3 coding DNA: TGTGCCAGCAGTTTAAAGTCCGGGGGACTGGTAGAGCAGTACTTC. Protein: CASSLKSGGLVEQYF.

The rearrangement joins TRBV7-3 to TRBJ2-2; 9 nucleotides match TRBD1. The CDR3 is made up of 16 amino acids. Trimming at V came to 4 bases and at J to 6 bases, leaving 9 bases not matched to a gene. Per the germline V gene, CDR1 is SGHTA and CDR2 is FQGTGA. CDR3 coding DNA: TGTGCCAGCAGCTCTGTCCGGACAGGGGATCCCGGGGAGCTGTTTTTT. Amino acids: CASSSVRTGDPGELFF.

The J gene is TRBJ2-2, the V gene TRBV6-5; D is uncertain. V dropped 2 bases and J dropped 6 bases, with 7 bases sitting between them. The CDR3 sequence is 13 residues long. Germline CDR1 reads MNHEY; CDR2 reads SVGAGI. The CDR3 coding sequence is TGTGCCAGCAGTTACCTTCCGGCCGGGGAGCTGTTTTTT. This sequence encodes CASSYLPAGELFF.

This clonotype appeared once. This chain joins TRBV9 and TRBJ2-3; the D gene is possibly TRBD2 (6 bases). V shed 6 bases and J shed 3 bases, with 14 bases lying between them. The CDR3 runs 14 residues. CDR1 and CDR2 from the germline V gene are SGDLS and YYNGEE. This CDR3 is CASTLPGETDTQYF. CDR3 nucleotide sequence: TGTGCCAGCACCCTGCCGGGAGAGACAGATACGCAGTATTTT.

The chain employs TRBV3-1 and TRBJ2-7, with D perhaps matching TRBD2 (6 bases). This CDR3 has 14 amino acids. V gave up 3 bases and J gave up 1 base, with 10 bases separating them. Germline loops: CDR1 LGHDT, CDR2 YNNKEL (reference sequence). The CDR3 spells CASSQRRESYEQYF. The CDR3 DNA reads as TGTGCCAGCAGCCAGCGCCGGGAGTCCTACGAGCAGTACTTC.

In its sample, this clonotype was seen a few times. The CDR3 DNA reads as TGCGCCAGCAGCTTGGAGGGGGGACTATACAATGAGCAGTTCTTC. It specifies CASSLEGGLYNEQFF. This sequence joins TRBV5-1 and TRBJ2-1, with D possibly TRBD2 on 7 matching bases. From germline, CDR1 is SGHRS and CDR2 YFSETQ. V was shortened by 0 bases and J by 4 bases, with 11 bases between the two germline ends. CDR3 length: 15 amino acids.

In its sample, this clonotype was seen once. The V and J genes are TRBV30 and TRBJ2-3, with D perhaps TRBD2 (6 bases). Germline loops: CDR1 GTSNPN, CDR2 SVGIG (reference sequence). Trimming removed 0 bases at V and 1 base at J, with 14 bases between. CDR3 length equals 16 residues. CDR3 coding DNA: TGTGCCTGGAGTGTACGCGGGCGGGGTGGCACAGATACGCAGTATTTT. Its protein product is CAWSVRGRGGTDTQYF.

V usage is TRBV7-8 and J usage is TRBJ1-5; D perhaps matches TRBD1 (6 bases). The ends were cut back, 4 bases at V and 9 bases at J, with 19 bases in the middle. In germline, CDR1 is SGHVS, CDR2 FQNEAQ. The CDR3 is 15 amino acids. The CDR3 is CASSSLSQGSWPQHF. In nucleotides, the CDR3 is TGTGCCAGCAGCTCTCTTAGCCAGGGGTCCTGGCCCCAGCATTTT.

CDR3 amino acids: CASSLGGGLRTEAFF. The CDR3, as DNA: TGTGCCAGCAGCTTGGGGGGAGGCCTGAGAACTGAAGCTTTCTTT. V and J are TRBV7-8 and TRBJ1-1, with D perhaps matching TRBD1 (5 bases). Germline CDR1 SGHVS, CDR2 FQNEAQ. CDR3 length equals 15 residues. The V gene lost 3 bases and the J gene lost 5 bases, with 16 bases spanning the gap.

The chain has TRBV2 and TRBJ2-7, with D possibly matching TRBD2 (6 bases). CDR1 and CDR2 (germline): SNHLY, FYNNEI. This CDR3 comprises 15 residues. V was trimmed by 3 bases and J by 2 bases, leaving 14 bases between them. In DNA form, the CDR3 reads TGTGCCAGCAGTGATCGGCCAGGGAGGCCCTACGAGCAGTACTTC. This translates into CASSDRPGRPYEQYF.

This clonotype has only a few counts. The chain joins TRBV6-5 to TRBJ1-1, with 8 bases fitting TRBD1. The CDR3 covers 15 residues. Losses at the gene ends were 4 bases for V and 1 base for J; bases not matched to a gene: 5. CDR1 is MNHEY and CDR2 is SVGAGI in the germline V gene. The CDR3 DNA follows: TGTGCCAGCAGTTCCGTCGGGACAGGGAACACTGAAGCTTTCTTT. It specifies CASSSVGTGNTEAFF.

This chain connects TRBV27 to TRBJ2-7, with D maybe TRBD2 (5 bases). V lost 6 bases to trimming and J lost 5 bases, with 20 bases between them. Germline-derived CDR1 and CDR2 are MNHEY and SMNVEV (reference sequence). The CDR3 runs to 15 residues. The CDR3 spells CASSWTGVLLDEQYF. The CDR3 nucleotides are TGTGCCAGCAGCTGGACCGGGGTCCTTCTGGACGAGCAGTACTTC.

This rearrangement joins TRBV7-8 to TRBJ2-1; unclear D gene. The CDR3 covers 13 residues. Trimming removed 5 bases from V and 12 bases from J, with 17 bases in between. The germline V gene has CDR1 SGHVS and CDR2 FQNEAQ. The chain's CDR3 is CASSKAPSARQFF. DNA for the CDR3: TGTGCCAGCAGCAAAGCTCCATCTGCGAGGCAGTTCTTC.